The 4 T cell receptor beta chains listed next were all sequenced from one sample in a study of blood T cell repertoires in COVID-19. Profiling relied on immunoSEQ multiplex PCR, and the TCRdb table lists in-frame clones only, not all of them. The sample has around 160,000 clones, roughly four fifths seen once; the top ten hold roughly 15%. The sequencing input was peripheral blood. These receptors all come from a human donor with acute or convalescent COVID-19. The donor label of this sample is uncertain.

This chain links TRBV10-3 with TRBJ2-1; TRBD2 matches at 14 bases. The V segment lost 6 bases and the J segment 6 bases; nucleotides outside the gene matches: 7. Germline CDR1 ENHRY, CDR2 SYGVKD. CDR3 length equals 16 residues. For the CDR3, the DNA is TGTGCCATCAGACCTACCGGGACTAGCGGGGGCAATGAGCAGTTCTTC. Residues: CAIRPTGTSGGNEQFF.

The chain uses TRBV5-5 and TRBJ2-5; 7 nucleotides line up with TRBD1. CDR1 is SGHKS and CDR2 is YYEKEE in the germline V gene (reference sequence). This CDR3 is built from 13 residues. V lost 7 bases, J lost 5 bases, and 8 bases stayed unmatched. CDR3 in amino acids: CASFRGLDETQYF. DNA for the CDR3: TGTGCCAGCTTTAGGGGGCTTGATGAGACCCAGTACTTC. The full variable domain, in which reference TRBV5-5 and TRBJ2-5 provide the parts outside the CDR3, is DAGVTQSPTHLIKTRGQQVTLRCSPISGHKSVSWYQQVLGQGPQFIFQYYEKEERGRGNFPDRFSARQFPNYSSELNVNALLLGDSALYLCASFRGLDETQYFGPGTRLLVL.

This sequence joins TRBV27 and TRBJ1-6; D might be TRBD1 (6 bases). Germline V CDR1 and CDR2: MNHEY, SMNVEV (reference sequence). CDR3 size: 16 residues. Trimming took 5 bases from V and 11 from J, leaving 22 bases between them. The CDR3 DNA follows: TGTGCCAGCAGTACTCGCTGCACACAGGGAAATCCACCCCTCCACTTT. Residues: CASSTRCTQGNPPLHF.

The chain joins TRBV29-1 to TRBJ1-5, with 9 bases matching TRBD1. This CDR3 is 14 amino acids long. Germline CDR1 reads SQVTM; CDR2 reads ANQGSEA. Trimming cost V 4 bases and J 4 bases; bases outside gene matches: 5. DNA for the CDR3: TGCAGCGTTGTAACAGGGGGCTGGAATCAGCCCCAGCATTTT. It yields the protein CSVVTGGWNQPQHF.